The sequence of this TCR beta chain was determined in a study of T cell responses to AZD1222 COVID-19 vaccine (dated by TCRdb to the early 2020s). Some background on the complete study: TCR sequencing covered more than 230 trial participants: approximately 200 given two doses of AZD1222 and approximately 25 given two doses of MenACWY control vaccine. Trial participants were enrolled by age into 18-55, 56-69 and 70-plus year subgroups, with 148, 28 and 57 TCR-sequenced participants respectively.

As regards this clone: Its antigen remains unidentified. Per-base qualities were not stored, and no clone one base away is much larger.

The sample's time point label, in plain terms: about 28 days (+/-7) after the second vaccine dose. AZD1222 recipients whose second dose came at about 4 weeks and those whose second dose came at about 12 weeks were combined into one group, since spike-specific TCR depth and breadth did not differ between the two schedules. Vaccinee samples came from UK trials COV001 and COV002, including a single-blind randomized controlled phase 2/3 trial of AZD1222 (ChAdOx1 nCoV-19) in healthy adults. For TCRbeta chain sequencing, PBMC samples from trial participants were taken at day 0 and at day 28 after the second dose. Study-level results and caveats: Conclusions about previously exposed vaccinees are limited, since just five or six AZD1222 recipients were seropositive for SARS-CoV-2 at baseline. After two AZD1222 doses, both the breadth and the depth of spike-specific TCRs were significantly higher than at day 0 and than in MenACWY recipients. Epitopes outside the regions mutated in the B.1.351 and B.1.1.7 variants were reportedly recognized by nearly half of the unique spike-specific TCRs. Participants were mostly white British and included more females than males, and it was suggested by the authors that clonal diversity may have been underestimated. In the small 56-69-year group, the increase in depth fell short of significance, most likely because of low power. Because no day 14 peak-response samples were available, the repertoires could be characterized only after the peak T cell response. The whole spike protein was spanned by vaccine-associated CD4 TCRs, and dominant responses were seen in regions 160-218 and 743-854.

From the cysteine up to the phenylalanine, the CDR3 has a length of 13 residues. Kept here is only the CDR3 DNA, which spans 39 bases and is read in frame from base 1. Taken from the germline V gene, the CDR1 and CDR2 loops are SGHTA and FQGNSA. Trimming at the junction amounts to 1 base on V and 8 bases on J, and the germline ends lie 11 bases apart. The CDR3 regions of human TCRbeta chains were analyzed by immunosequencing. Regarding the original processing steps: TCRs in the repertoires were compared against a reference library of SARS-CoV-2-specific TCRs that had been generated with the MIRA antigen-specificity platform. Breadth was defined as the fraction of unique TCRs that were SARS-CoV-2-associated. Depth was defined as the fraction of total T cells that were SARS-CoV-2-associated. Using the MIRA data, each spike-specific TCR was mapped to the spike region that the TCR reacts to and placed in a CD4 or CD8 class. Log10-transformed breadth and depth values were compared by one-way ANOVA with Sidak's multiple comparisons tests. The immuneACCESS repertoire file appears here via TCRdb, limited to in-frame rearrangements. These files lack a portion of the clones; in checked studies, under half of the deficit traces to unresolved V genes, and the cause of the others is not known. V and J calls and clone size are copied from that table; D and trimming were computed from the DNA. Here the sample has 70,000 to 90,000 clones; 70% to 90% occur a single time. In total, the top ten clones hold 9.5% to 13% of the sample.

The chain couples TRBV7-2 to TRBJ1-1; no confident D gene assignment can be made. The TCR sequence derives from an adult who received the AZD1222 COVID-19 vaccine. Sequenced here: peripheral blood, sampled 28 days after the second AZD1222 dose. In nucleotide form, the sequence is TGTGCCAGCAGCTTAGTGGGCAGCTCGGAAGCTTTCTTT. This sequence encodes CASSLVGSSEAFF. Reference TRBV7-2 and TRBJ1-1 genes cover what lies past the CDR3, so the full variable domain is GAGVSQSPSNKVTEKGKDVELRCDPISGHTALYWYRQSLGQGLEFLIYFQGNSAPDKSGLPSDRFSAERTGGSVSTLTIQRTQQEDSAVYLCASSLVGSSEAFFGQGTRLTVV.